Here is one T cell receptor beta chain with its context. The table lists this clone with a few counts. Which antigen it targets is not known. No clone much larger than this one lies a single base away; base qualities are absent. This entry comes from a study of blood T cell repertoires in COVID-19 (dated by TCRdb to 2018 to 2021). Regarding the study in general: Samples from collaborators originated in the United States, Italy and Spain and spanned both the acute and convalescent phases of COVID-19. The material from the prospective study consisted of cDNA or gDNA derived from T cells, B-cell-depleted T cells, or PBMCs. Deeply sampled blood TCRbeta repertoires from subjects exposed to, actively infected with, or recovered from COVID-19 were included in the dataset. The repertoires were released in a freely available public database meant as a resource for research on the immune response to SARS-CoV-2. Samples came from the ongoing ImmuneRACE study (first 160 participants) plus 1,254 subjects from 6 global collaborators. Nearly every sample came with metadata listing a de-identified subject ID, COVID-19 status, age in years and sex. Where HLA class I and class II types were available, the types were taken from metadata supplied by the sample provider, not from assay-based typing.

Whole blood was collected in K2EDTA tubes by collaborating institutions according to the institutions' own protocols. For TCRbeta analysis, collaborator samples were shipped as frozen whole blood, as isolated PBMCs, or as DNA extracted from either sample type. The immunoSEQ Assay, a bias-controlled multiplex PCR, was used to amplify TCRbeta CDR3 regions from genomic DNA. In the original analysis: Nucleated cell counts per sample were estimated from amplification of reference gene primers within the assay. Sequence reads were collapsed and filtered to measure the absolute abundance of every unique TCRbeta CDR3 rearrangement. For each sample, productive Simpson clonality was calculated by taking the square root of Simpson's diversity index across productive rearrangements. In TCRdb, the immuneACCESS table is reduced to in-frame sequences with V and J assigned. These tables do not hold every clone; where another copy was compared, an unresolved V gene accounts for under half, and the others remain unexplained. The DNA gave D and trimming, while V, J and clone size come from that table. For this sample there are about 300,000 clones; more than 75% appear just once. 1.5% to 2% of the sample is held by the ten biggest clonotypes.

Sequences SGDLS (CDR1) and YYNGEE (CDR2) are obtained from the germline V gene. Taken from cysteine to phenylalanine, the CDR3 has 14 residues. Of all the DNA, just the CDR3 is kept, 42 bases in frame from base 1. The junction shows trimming of 2 bases on V and 8 bases on J, and the gene matches do not reach 5 bases of it. Here is what the overall study found, with its caveats: How much clinical and demographic metadata was included differed by source and by participant, and the metadata was provided uncurated.

The receptor chain draws on TRBV9 and TRBJ2-2; the junction holds 8 bases that match TRBD2. The sequencing input was peripheral blood. The TCR comes from a woman aged 45-59 years with acute or convalescent COVID-19. The sequence in DNA is TGTGCCAGCAGCGTTATTAGCGGGGAGGGGGAGCTGTTTTTT. It translates as CASSVISGEGELFF.